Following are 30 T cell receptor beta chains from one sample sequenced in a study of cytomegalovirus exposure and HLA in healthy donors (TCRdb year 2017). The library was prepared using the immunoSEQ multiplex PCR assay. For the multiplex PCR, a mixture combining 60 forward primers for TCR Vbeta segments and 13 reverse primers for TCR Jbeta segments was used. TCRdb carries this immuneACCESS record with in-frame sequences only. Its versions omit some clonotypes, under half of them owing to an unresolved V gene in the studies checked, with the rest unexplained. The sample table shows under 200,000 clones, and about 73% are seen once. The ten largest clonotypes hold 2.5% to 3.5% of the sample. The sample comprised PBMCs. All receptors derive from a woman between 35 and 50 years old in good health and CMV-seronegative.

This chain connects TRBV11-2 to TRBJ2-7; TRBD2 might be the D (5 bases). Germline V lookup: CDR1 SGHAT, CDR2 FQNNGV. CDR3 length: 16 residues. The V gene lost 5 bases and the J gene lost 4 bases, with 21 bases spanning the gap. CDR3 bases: TGTGCCAGCAGCAAGTTAGTAGGACTGTTAGTGTACGAGCAGTACTTC. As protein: CASSKLVGLLVYEQYF.

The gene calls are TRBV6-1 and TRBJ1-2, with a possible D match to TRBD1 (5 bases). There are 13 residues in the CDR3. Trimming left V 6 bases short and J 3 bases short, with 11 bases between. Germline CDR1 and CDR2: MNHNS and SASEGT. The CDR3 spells CASRAGPYYGYTF. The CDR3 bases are TGTGCCAGCAGGGCGGGACCCTACTATGGCTACACCTTC.

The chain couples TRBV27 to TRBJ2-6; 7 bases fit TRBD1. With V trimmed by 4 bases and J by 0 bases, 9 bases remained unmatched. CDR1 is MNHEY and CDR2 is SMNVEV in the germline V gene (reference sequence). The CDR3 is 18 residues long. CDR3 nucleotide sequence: TGTGCCAGCAGTTCTTCCGGGACAGTAGGCTCTGGGGCCAACGTCCTGACTTTC. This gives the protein CASSSSGTVGSGANVLTF.

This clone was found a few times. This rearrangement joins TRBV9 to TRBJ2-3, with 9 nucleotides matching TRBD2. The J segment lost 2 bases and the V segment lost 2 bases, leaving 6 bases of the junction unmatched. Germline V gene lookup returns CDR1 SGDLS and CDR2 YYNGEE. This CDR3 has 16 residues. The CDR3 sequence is CASSVRGLALTDTQYF. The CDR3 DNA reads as TGTGCCAGCAGCGTCAGGGGACTAGCCCTCACAGATACGCAGTATTTT. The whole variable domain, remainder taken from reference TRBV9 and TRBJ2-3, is DSGVTQTPKHLITATGQRVTLRCSPRSGDLSVYWYQQSLDQGLQFLIQYYNGEERAKGNILERFSAQQFPDLHSELNLSSLELGDSALYFCASSVRGLALTDTQYFGPGTRLTVL.

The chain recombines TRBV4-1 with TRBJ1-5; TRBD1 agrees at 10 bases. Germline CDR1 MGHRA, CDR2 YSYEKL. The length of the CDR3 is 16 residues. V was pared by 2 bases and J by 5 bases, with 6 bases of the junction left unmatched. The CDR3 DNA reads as TGCGCCAGCAGCCAAACGTGGGACAGGGGCTATCAGCCCCAGCATTTT. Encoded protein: CASSQTWDRGYQPQHF.

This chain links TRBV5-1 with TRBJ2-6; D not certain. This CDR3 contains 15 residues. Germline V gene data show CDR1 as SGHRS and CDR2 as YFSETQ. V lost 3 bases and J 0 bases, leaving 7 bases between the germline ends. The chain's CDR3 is CASSSADSGANVLTF. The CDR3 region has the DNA TGCGCCAGCAGCTCTGCGGACTCTGGGGCCAACGTCCTGACTTTC.

The CDR3 region has the DNA TGTGCCAGCAGTGTGCGGGCCGGTAATAATTCACCCCTCCACTTT. This codes for CASSVRAGNNSPLHF. The chain is built from TRBV2 and TRBJ1-6; no reliable D call. The V and J ends lost 4 bases and 5 bases respectively, with 12 bases between them. This CDR3 comprises 15 residues. Germline V gene lookup returns CDR1 SNHLY and CDR2 FYNNEI.

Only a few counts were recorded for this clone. The CDR3 DNA reads as TGTGCCAGTAGATACCCGGACACGAACACTGAAGCTTTCTTT. Translating gives CASRYPDTNTEAFF. The chain employs TRBV19 and TRBJ1-1, with a possible D match to TRBD1 (5 bases). CDR1 LNHDA and CDR2 SQIVND come from the germline V gene (reference sequence). The CDR3 is made up of 14 amino acids. Trimming took 6 bases from V and 1 from J, leaving 12 bases between them.

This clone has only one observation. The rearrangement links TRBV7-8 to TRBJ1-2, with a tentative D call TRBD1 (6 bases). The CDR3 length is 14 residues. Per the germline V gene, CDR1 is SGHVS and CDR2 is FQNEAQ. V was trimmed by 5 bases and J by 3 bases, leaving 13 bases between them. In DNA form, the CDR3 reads TGTGCCAGCAGCCCAGAACAGGGATACTATGGCTACACCTTC. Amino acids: CASSPEQGYYGYTF.

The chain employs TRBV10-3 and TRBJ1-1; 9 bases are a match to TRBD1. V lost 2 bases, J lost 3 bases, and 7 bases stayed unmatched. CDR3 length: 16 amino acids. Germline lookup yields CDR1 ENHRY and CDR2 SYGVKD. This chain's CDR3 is CAISEGQGKGYTEAFF. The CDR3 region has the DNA TGTGCCATCAGTGAGGGACAGGGGAAGGGATACACTGAAGCTTTCTTT.

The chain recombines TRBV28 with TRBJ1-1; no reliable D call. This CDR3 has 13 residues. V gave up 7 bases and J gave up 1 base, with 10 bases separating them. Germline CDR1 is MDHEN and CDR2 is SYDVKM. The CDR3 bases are TGTGCCAGCAACACACACCCGAACACTGAAGCTTTCTTT. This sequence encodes CASNTHPNTEAFF.

The chain's CDR3 is CASKWGRSYNEQFF. The CDR3 coding sequence is TGTGCCAGCAAATGGGGCCGCTCCTACAATGAGCAGTTCTTC. The J gene is TRBJ2-1, the V gene TRBV2, with D possibly being TRBD1 (5 bases). CDR3 length: 14 residues. Germline CDR1 and CDR2: SNHLY and FYNNEI. V lost 7 bases, J lost 0 bases, and 10 bases lay in between.

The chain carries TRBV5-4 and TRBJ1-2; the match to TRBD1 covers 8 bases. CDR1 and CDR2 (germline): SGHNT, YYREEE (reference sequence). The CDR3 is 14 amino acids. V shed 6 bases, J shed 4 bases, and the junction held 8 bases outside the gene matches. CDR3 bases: TGTGCCAGCAACTTCGGGACAGGCGGCTATGGCTACACCTTC. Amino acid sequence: CASNFGTGGYGYTF.

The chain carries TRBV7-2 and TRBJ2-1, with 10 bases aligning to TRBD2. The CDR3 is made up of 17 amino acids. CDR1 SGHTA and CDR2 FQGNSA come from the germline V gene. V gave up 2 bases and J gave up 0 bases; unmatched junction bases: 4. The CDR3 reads CASSLLGLASSYNEQFF. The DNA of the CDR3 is TGTGCCAGCAGCTTATTGGGACTAGCGAGCTCCTACAATGAGCAGTTCTTC.

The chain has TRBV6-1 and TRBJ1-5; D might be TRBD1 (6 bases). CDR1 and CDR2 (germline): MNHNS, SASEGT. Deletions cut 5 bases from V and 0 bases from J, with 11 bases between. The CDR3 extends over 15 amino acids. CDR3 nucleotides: TGTGCCAGCAGTCGGCGACAGGCTAGCAATCAGCCCCAGCATTTT. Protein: CASSRRQASNQPQHF.

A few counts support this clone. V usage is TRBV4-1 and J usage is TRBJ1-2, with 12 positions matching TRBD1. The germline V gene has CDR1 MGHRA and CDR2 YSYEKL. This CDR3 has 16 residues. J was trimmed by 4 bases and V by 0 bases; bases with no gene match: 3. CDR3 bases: TGCGCCAGCAGCCAAGAAGGGACAGGGGGCACCTATGGCTACACCTTC. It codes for CASSQEGTGGTYGYTF.

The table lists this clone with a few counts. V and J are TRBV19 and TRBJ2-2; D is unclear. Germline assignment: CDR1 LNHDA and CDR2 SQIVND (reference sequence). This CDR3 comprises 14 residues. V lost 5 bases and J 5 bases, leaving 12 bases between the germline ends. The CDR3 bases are TGTGCCAGTAGTTCCCCACCCAGAACCGGGGAGCTGTTTTTT. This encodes CASSSPPRTGELFF.

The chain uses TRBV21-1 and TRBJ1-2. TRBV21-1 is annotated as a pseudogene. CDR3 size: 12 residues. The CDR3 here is CASSNPRPGYTF. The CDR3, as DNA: TGTGCCAGCAGCAACCCCCGTCCTGGCTACACCTTC.

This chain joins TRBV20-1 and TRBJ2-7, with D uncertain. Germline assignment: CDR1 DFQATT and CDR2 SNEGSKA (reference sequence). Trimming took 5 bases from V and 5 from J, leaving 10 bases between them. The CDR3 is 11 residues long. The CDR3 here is CSAEVIHEQYF. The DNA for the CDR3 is TGCAGTGCTGAGGTTATCCACGAGCAGTACTTC.

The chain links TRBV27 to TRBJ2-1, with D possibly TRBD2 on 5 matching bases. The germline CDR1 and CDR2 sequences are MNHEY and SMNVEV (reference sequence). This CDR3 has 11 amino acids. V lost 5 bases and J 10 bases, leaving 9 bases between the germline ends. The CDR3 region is CASSAGGEQFF. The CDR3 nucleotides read TGTGCCAGCAGTGCGGGTGGGGAGCAGTTCTTC.

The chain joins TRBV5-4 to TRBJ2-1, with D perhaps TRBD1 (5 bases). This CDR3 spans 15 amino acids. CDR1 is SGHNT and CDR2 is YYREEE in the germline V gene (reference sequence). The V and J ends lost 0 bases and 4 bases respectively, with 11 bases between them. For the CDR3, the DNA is TGTGCCAGCAGCTTGGTGACAGAGAGTTACAATGAGCAGTTCTTC. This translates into CASSLVTESYNEQFF.

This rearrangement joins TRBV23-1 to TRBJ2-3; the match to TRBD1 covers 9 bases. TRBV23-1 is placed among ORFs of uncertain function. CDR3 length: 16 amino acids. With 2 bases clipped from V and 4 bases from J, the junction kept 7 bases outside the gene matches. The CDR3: CASSQPRGTGSDTQYF. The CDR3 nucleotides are TGCGCCAGCAGTCAACCCCGCGGGACAGGGTCAGATACGCAGTATTTT.

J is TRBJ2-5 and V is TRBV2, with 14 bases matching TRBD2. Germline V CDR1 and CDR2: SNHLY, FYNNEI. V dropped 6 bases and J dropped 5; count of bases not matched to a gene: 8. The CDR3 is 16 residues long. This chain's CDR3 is CASRKGTSGGAETQYF. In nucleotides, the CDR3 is TGTGCCAGCAGAAAGGGGACTAGCGGGGGCGCGGAGACCCAGTACTTC.

CDR3 protein: CASSLGLAGGRSTDTQYF. CDR3 DNA: TGCGCCAGCAGCTTGGGCCTAGCGGGGGGGCGGAGCACAGATACGCAGTATTTT. The chain carries TRBV5-1 and TRBJ2-3; 12 bases are a match to TRBD2. Germline V gives CDR1 SGHRS, CDR2 YFSETQ. Trimming cost V 0 bases and J 0 bases; bases outside gene matches: 5. The CDR3 is made up of 18 amino acids.

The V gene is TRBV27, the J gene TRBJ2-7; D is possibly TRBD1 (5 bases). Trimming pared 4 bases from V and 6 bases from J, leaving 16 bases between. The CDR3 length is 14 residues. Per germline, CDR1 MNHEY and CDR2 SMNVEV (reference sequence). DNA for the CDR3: TGTGCCAGCAGTTCACCAGGTGCAGGGTCCGAGCAGTACTTC. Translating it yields CASSSPGAGSEQYF.

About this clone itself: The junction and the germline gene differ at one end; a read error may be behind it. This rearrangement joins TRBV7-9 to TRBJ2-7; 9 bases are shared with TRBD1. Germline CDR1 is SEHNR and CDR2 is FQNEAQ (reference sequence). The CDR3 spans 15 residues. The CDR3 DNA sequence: TGTTCCAGCAGTAGCCACCGGGACAGGGTCTACGAGCAGTACTTC. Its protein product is CSSSSHRDRVYEQYF.

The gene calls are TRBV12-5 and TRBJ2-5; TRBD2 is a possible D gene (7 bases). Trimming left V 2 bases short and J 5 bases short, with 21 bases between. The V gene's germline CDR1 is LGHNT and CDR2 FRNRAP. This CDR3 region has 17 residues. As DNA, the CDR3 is TGTGCTAGTGGTTTGCCGACCGGTTCCGGGGGGCAGGAGACCCAGTACTTC. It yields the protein CASGLPTGSGGQETQYF.

Written as DNA, the CDR3 is TGTGCCAGCAGTTTTTCGGGGTACACTGAAGCTTTCTTT. Translating gives CASSFSGYTEAFF. V gene TRBV27 combines with J gene TRBJ1-1; D not certain. The CDR3 is made up of 13 amino acids. Germline CDR1 MNHEY, CDR2 SMNVEV (reference sequence). With 3 bases removed from V and 3 bases from J, the gap between germline ends came to 8 bases.

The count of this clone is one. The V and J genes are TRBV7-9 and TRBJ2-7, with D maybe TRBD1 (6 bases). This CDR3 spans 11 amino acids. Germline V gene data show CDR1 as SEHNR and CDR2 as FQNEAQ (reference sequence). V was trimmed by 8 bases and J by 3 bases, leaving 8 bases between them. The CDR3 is CASRQDYEQYF. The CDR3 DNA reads TGTGCCAGCCGACAGGACTACGAGCAGTACTTC.

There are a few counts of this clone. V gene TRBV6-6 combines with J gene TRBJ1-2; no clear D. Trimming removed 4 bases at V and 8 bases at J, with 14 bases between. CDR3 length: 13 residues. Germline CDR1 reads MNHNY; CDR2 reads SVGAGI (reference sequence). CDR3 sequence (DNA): TGTGCCAGCAGTTCATTAGACTGGAGGGGCTACACCTTC. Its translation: CASSSLDWRGYTF.